The 18 T cell receptor beta chains below come from one sample, sequenced in a study of Graves' ophthalmopathy and Graves' hyperthyroidism. TCR beta CDR3 regions were amplified from RNA transcripts. HTBI-primed first-round RT-PCR preceded second-round multiplex PCR. TCRdb processed the multiplex PCR reads anew with MiXCR; each CDR3 protein has one entry. The sample has around 340,000 distinct CDR3 sequences, 17% seen once; the top ten hold approximately 13%. Sequencing was done on a sample of peripheral blood. The receptors here all came from an adult man with Graves' ophthalmopathy.

This clonotype was found many times. This sequence joins TRBV3-1 and TRBJ2-6, with TRBD1 matching 7 bases. Trimming at V came to 8 bases and at J to 2 bases, leaving 3 bases not matched to a gene. This CDR3 comprises 14 residues. CDR1 and CDR2 (germline): LGHDT, YNNKEL (reference sequence). The CDR3 protein is CASCDRAGANVLTF. The CDR3 DNA follows: TGTGCCAGCTGCGACAGGGCTGGGGCCAACGTCCTGACTTTC.

The V call is TRBV12-3 or TRBV12-4, the J call TRBJ2-7, with 8 positions matching TRBD1. CDR3 length equals 15 residues. Unmatched junction bases numbered 11, after V lost 5 bases and J lost 5 bases. CDR3 coding DNA: TGTGCCAGCAGTACGGACAGGGTAAATGGTGACGAGCAGTACTTC. It yields the protein CASSTDRVNGDEQYF.

This clonotype was counted ten times or more. The gene calls are TRBV2 and TRBJ2-7, with D perhaps TRBD2 (5 bases). Trimming shortened V by 8 bases and J by 5 bases, and 22 bases separated the two germline ends. The germline CDR1 and CDR2 sequences are SNHLY and FYNNEI. The CDR3 consists of 15 residues. This CDR3 is CASVPMDQPRDEQYF. CDR3 nucleotides: TGTGCCAGCGTACCTATGGACCAGCCGAGGGACGAGCAGTACTTC.

Ten or more counts support this clonotype. The chain uses TRBV20-1 and TRBJ2-6; no definite D call. The CDR3 consists of 11 residues. Germline CDR1 reads DFQATT; CDR2 reads SNEGSKA (reference sequence). Trimming took off 5 bases at V and 3 bases at J, with 2 bases between the two ends. The CDR3 nucleotides read TGCAGTGCTTATGGGGCCAACGTCCTGACTTTC. Protein sequence: CSAYGANVLTF.

This clonotype was picked up a small number of times. V and J are TRBV28 and TRBJ1-5; D call uncertain. This CDR3 has 14 amino acids. Germline lookup yields CDR1 MDHEN and CDR2 SYDVKM. V was trimmed by 3 bases and J by 1 base, leaving 7 bases between them. CDR3 region: CASSFYSSNQPQHF. CDR3 nucleotide sequence: TGTGCCAGCAGTTTCTACTCCAGCAATCAGCCCCAGCATTTT.

This clonotype was counted many times. The J gene is TRBJ1-1, the V gene TRBV19; D is unresolved. This CDR3 is 14 amino acids long. V was shortened by 3 bases and J by 1 base, with 9 bases between the two germline ends. CDR1 is LNHDA, CDR2 SQIVND, per germline (reference sequence). The CDR3 sequence: CASSIYAENTEAFF. In DNA, the CDR3 is TGTGCCAGTAGTATTTATGCCGAGAACACTGAAGCTTTCTTT.

In this sample, this clonotype turned up a few times. A much more abundant neighbour one base away suggests this may be a read error. Written as DNA, the CDR3 is TGTGCCAGCAGGGACAGGGGGTTCTACGAGCAGTACTTC. Its protein product is CASRDRGFYEQYF. V usage is TRBV6-1 and J usage is TRBJ2-7, with 10 bases lining up with TRBD1. The V and J ends lost 6 bases and 3 bases, in that order; junction bases with no gene match: 2. The CDR3 is 13 amino acids. Per germline, CDR1 MNHNS and CDR2 SASEGT.

This clonotype was seen repeatedly, ten times or more. The rearrangement joins TRBV27 to TRBJ1-2; tentative D call: TRBD1 (5 bases). CDR1 and CDR2 (germline): MNHEY, SMNVEV (reference sequence). V shed 2 bases and J shed 4 bases, with 20 bases lying between them. The CDR3 extends over 17 amino acids. DNA for the CDR3: TGTGCCAGCAGTTTACGCGGGGGGGAGGTCCGGAGCTATGGCTACACCTTC. Its translation is CASSLRGGEVRSYGYTF.

This clonotype was found a few times. At one boundary the junction diverges from the germline segment, which might be a read error. J is TRBJ1-2 and V is TRBV28; D not certain. This CDR3 comprises 13 residues. Germline V CDR1 and CDR2: MDHEN, SYDVKM. This CDR3 is CASSLLRPYGYSF. Here the CDR3 DNA reads TGTGCCAGCAGTCTACTGCGACCCTATGGCTACAGCTTC.

Only a few counts were recorded for this clonotype. The V and J genes are TRBV11-2 and TRBJ2-7, with D maybe TRBD2 (6 bases). V lost 2 bases, J lost 5 bases, and 16 bases lay in between. CDR3 length: 15 amino acids. Germline V gene data show CDR1 as SGHAT and CDR2 as FQNNGV. The CDR3 protein is CASSLTLAVRDEQYF. In nucleotides, the CDR3 is TGTGCCAGCAGCTTAACATTAGCGGTTCGGGACGAGCAGTACTTC.

The genes are TRBV27 and TRBJ1-5; D remains ambiguous. Deletions cut 4 bases from V and 11 bases from J, with 18 bases between. Germline V CDR1 and CDR2: MNHEY, SMNVEV (reference sequence). The CDR3 is 14 amino acids. The CDR3 DNA reads as TGTGCCAGCAGTTCCACCGACAAACGCCCAACCCAGCATTTT. Translating it yields CASSSTDKRPTQHF.

The J gene is TRBJ2-7, the V gene TRBV28; TRBD2 agrees at 11 bases. Germline-derived CDR1 and CDR2 are MDHEN and SYDVKM. This CDR3 has 18 residues. J lost 1 base, V lost 6 bases, and 14 bases had no gene match. DNA for the CDR3: TGTGCCAGCAGACATGGACTAGCGGGTCCCGGGCCTTCCTACGAGCAGTACTTC. Protein: CASRHGLAGPGPSYEQYF.

Ten or more counts support this clonotype. This chain joins TRBV27 and TRBJ2-7; perhaps TRBD1 as D (6 bases). Germline V gene data show CDR1 as MNHEY and CDR2 as SMNVEV (reference sequence). The ends were cut back, 7 bases at V and 2 bases at J, with 15 bases in the middle. CDR3 length: 14 residues. This CDR3 is CASKFAQGTYEQYF. CDR3 sequence (DNA): TGTGCCAGCAAATTCGCTCAGGGGACCTACGAGCAGTACTTC.

This clonotype was recorded many times. This sequence joins TRBV11-2 and TRBJ1-2; 8 positions agree with TRBD1. Germline CDR1 is SGHAT and CDR2 is FQNNGV. V lost 0 bases, J lost 4 bases, and 4 bases stayed unmatched. This CDR3 has 15 amino acids. The DNA of the CDR3 is TGTGCCAGCAGCTTAGATGACAGGGGCGGCTATGGCTACACCTTC. It encodes CASSLDDRGGYGYTF.

This clonotype was seen many times. The chain couples TRBV28 to TRBJ2-7, with D unresolved. V lost 5 bases and J 6 bases, leaving 14 bases between the germline ends. The V gene's germline CDR1 is MDHEN and CDR2 SYDVKM. This CDR3 has 13 residues. As DNA, the CDR3 is TGTGCCAGCAGTGAACCGTCGGCAGGCGAGCAGTACTTC. Translating gives CASSEPSAGEQYF.

At least ten counts were recorded for this clonotype. The V gene is TRBV6-2 or TRBV6-3, the J gene TRBJ1-2; D call uncertain. V dropped 5 bases and J dropped 7 bases, with 11 bases sitting between them. The CDR3 spans 12 residues. CDR1 MNHEY and CDR2 SVGEGT come from the germline V gene. CDR3 in amino acids: CASSLDFRGYTF. CDR3 bases: TGTGCCAGCAGTCTTGACTTCCGTGGCTACACCTTC.

This clonotype has at least ten counts. This sequence joins TRBV12-3 or TRBV12-4 and TRBJ2-7; 10 nucleotides line up with TRBD2. Trimming removed 5 bases from V and 4 bases from J; junction bases left unmatched: 5. This CDR3 spans 14 amino acids. CDR3 in DNA: TGTGCCAGCAGTCCTAGCGGGAGTTTGTACGAGCAGTACTTC. Amino acid sequence: CASSPSGSLYEQYF.

Of note for this clonotype: Since a much larger clone is just one base distant, this may be a read error. The chain couples TRBV27 to TRBJ2-3; D not certain. V was shortened by 3 bases and J by 4 bases, with 11 bases between the two germline ends. The CDR3 extends over 14 amino acids. Germline V gives CDR1 MNHEY, CDR2 SMNVEV (reference sequence). CDR3 sequence reads: CASSFRKAADTQYF. The CDR3 DNA reads as TGTGCCAGCAGTTTTAGGAAGGCGGCAGATACGCAGTATTTT.